These 12 T cell receptor beta chains were sequenced from one sample in a study of blood T cell repertoires in COVID-19. Generated by immunoSEQ multiplex PCR, the TCRdb table keeps only in-frame clones and is missing some. The data hold a few hundred thousand clones, with 85% to 90% observed a single time. The sequenced sample was PBMCs or T cells enriched from blood (not recorded which). These receptors all stem from a woman in her forties who had recovered from COVID-19.

This clone was counted between two and nine times. The V gene is TRBV28, the J gene TRBJ1-6, with TRBD1 identical over 7 bases. The germline V gene encodes CDR1 MDHEN and CDR2 SYDVKM. J was trimmed by 7 bases and V by 6 bases; bases with no gene match: 9. CDR3 length: 15 residues. The chain's CDR3 is CASRTEGTANSPLHF. Written as DNA, the CDR3 is TGTGCCAGCAGGACTGAGGGGACAGCGAATTCACCCCTCCACTTT.

This chain links TRBV11-2 with TRBJ1-2; maybe TRBD1 (5 bases). This CDR3 is built from 11 residues. Deletions cut 5 bases from V and 8 bases from J, with 9 bases between. The germline CDR1 and CDR2 sequences are SGHAT and FQNNGV. The CDR3 region has the DNA TGTGCCAGCAGCAGGGGTGGGGGCTACACCTTC. Its protein is CASSRGGGYTF.

The chain is built from TRBV4-1 and TRBJ1-5, with TRBD1 identical over 7 bases. The CDR3 sequence is 14 residues long. CDR1 MGHRA and CDR2 YSYEKL come from the germline V gene. V was clipped by 4 bases and J by 6 bases; unmatched bases: 6. Written as DNA, the CDR3 is TGCGCCAGCAGCCGATACAGGGGAAGTCAGCCCCAGCATTTT. Translation: CASSRYRGSQPQHF.

A word on this clone: This sample includes further DNA sequences coding for the same CDR3. The V call is TRBV7-2, the J call TRBJ2-3; 9 bases align to TRBD2. The CDR3 length is 15 residues. CDR1 and CDR2 from the germline V gene are SGHTA and FQGNSA. V lost 2 bases and J lost 2; bases outside the gene matches: 2. The CDR3 region is CASSLLAGFTDTQYF. The CDR3 nucleotides read TGTGCCAGCAGCTTACTAGCGGGATTCACAGATACGCAGTATTTT.

This clone was seen once. The rearrangement joins TRBV19 to TRBJ1-5; no clear D. V dropped 4 bases and J dropped 4 bases, with 5 bases sitting between them. This CDR3 is 12 amino acids long. The germline gives CDR1 LNHDA, CDR2 SQIVND (reference sequence). CDR3 coding DNA: TGTGCCAGTAGTAATCCAAATCAGCCCCAGCATTTT. Amino acids: CASSNPNQPQHF.

CDR3 in amino acids: CASSFSPTGGFYEQYF. CDR3 sequence (DNA): TGTGCCAGCAGCTTCTCGCCGACAGGGGGATTCTACGAGCAGTACTTC. The chain employs TRBV7-2 and TRBJ2-7; TRBD1 agrees at 9 bases. This CDR3 spans 16 amino acids. V trimming: 3 bases; J trimming: 3 bases; junction bases outside the gene matches: 9. Germline V gene data show CDR1 as SGHTA and CDR2 as FQGNSA. The full variable domain, rest sourced from reference TRBV7-2 and TRBJ2-7, is GAGVSQSPSNKVTEKGKDVELRCDPISGHTALYWYRQSLGQGLEFLIYFQGNSAPDKSGLPSDRFSAERTGGSVSTLTIQRTQQEDSAVYLCASSFSPTGGFYEQYFGPGTRLTVT.

The chain carries TRBV14 and TRBJ1-2; 8 bases are a match to TRBD1. The CDR3 covers 15 residues. Germline CDR1 and CDR2: SGHDN and FVKESK. The V and J ends lost 4 bases and 6 bases, in that order; junction bases with no gene match: 10. CDR3 region: CASSPWPDRAHGYTF. As DNA, the CDR3 is TGTGCCAGCAGCCCCTGGCCGGACAGGGCACATGGCTACACCTTC.

The chain is built from TRBV5-1 and TRBJ1-2, with 9 nucleotides matching TRBD1. Germline CDR1 and CDR2: SGHRS and YFSETQ. The CDR3 consists of 15 residues. The V gene end was trimmed by 6 bases and the J gene end by 6 bases; junction bases not matched to a gene: 12. For the CDR3, the DNA is TGCGCCAGCAACGACGGGGACAGGGAGTTTGATGGCTACACCTTC. As protein: CASNDGDREFDGYTF.

V usage is TRBV3-1 (or the pseudogene TRBV3-2) and J usage is TRBJ2-1; TRBD2 is a possible D gene (6 bases). Trimming removed 9 bases from V and 8 bases from J, with 14 bases in between. The CDR3 has 12 residues. CDR1 LGHDT and CDR2 YNNKEL come from the germline V gene (reference sequence). CDR3: CASSSGLDEQFF. Written as DNA, the CDR3 is TGTGCCAGTAGTAGCGGCCTCGATGAGCAGTTCTTC.

The V call is TRBV28, the J call TRBJ1-1; 8 nucleotides line up with TRBD1. The trim removed 3 bases at V and 9 bases at J, leaving 9 bases unmatched. The CDR3 sequence is 14 residues long. Germline V CDR1 and CDR2: MDHEN, SYDVKM. The CDR3 DNA follows: TGTGCCAGCAGTTTTGGGACAGGCAAGGGAAAAGCTTTCTTT. Its protein product is CASSFGTGKGKAFF.

The CDR3 bases are TGTGCCAGCAGCTTGGGGCAGGGGGCGAGCGAGCAGTACTTC. Protein sequence: CASSLGQGASEQYF. The V gene is TRBV5-6, the J gene TRBJ2-7; 8 bases are shared with TRBD1. Germline CDR1 reads SGHDT; CDR2 reads YYEEEE. J was trimmed by 6 bases and V by 0 bases; bases with no gene match: 5. CDR3 length equals 14 residues. Supplemented by reference TRBV5-6 and TRBJ2-7, the full variable domain reads DAGVTQSPTHLIKTRGQQVTLRCSPKSGHDTVSWYQQALGQGPQFIFQYYEEEERQRGNFPDRFSGHQFPNYSSELNVNALLLGDSALYLCASSLGQGASEQYFGPGTRLTVT.

This clone was seen more than once but under ten times. The rearrangement links TRBV30 to TRBJ2-3; the match to TRBD2 covers 9 bases. Germline V CDR1 and CDR2: GTSNPN, SVGIG (reference sequence). The CDR3 runs 15 residues. J was trimmed by 2 bases and V by 2 bases; bases with no gene match: 5. CDR3: CAWSRLAGSTDTQYF. The CDR3 bases are TGTGCCTGGAGTAGGCTAGCGGGATCCACAGATACGCAGTATTTT.